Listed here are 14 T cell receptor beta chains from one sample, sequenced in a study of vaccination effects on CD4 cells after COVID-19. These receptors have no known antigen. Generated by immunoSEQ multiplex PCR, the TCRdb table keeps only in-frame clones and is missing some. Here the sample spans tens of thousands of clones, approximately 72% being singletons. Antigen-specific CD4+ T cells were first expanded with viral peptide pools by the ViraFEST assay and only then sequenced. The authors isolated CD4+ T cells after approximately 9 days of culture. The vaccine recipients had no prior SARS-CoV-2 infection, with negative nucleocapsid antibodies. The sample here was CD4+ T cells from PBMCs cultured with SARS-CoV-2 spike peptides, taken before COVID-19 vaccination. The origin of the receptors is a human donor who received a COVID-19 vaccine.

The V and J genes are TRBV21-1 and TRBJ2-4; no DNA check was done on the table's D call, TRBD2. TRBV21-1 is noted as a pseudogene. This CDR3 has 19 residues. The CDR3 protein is CASSSKVLAALLAKNIQYF. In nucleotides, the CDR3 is TGTGCCAGCAGCTCAAAGGTTCTAGCGGCCCTTCTAGCCAAAAACATTCAGTACTTC.

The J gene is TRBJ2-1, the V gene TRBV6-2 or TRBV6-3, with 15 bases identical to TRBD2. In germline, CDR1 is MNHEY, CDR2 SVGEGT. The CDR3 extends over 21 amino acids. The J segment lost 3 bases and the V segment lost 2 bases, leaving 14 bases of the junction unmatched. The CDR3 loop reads CASSYRASGLAGGPIYNEQFF. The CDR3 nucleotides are TGTGCCAGCAGTTACCGGGCCTCGGGACTAGCGGGGGGCCCGATCTACAATGAGCAGTTCTTC.

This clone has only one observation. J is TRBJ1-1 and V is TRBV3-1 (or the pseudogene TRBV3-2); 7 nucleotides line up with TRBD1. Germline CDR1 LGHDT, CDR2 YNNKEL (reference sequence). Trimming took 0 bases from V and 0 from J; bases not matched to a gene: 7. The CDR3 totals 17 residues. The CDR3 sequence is CASSQDPTGQMNTEAFF. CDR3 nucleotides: TGTGCCAGCAGCCAAGACCCCACGGGACAGATGAACACTGAAGCTTTCTTT.

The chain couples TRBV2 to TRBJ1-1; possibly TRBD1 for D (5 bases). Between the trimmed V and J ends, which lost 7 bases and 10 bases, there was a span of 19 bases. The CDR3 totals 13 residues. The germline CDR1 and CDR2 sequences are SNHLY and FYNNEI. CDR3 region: CASNPLPGRRAFF. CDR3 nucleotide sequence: TGTGCCAGCAACCCTCTTCCGGGACGACGAGCTTTCTTT. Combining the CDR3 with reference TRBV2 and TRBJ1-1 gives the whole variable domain EPEVTQTPSHQVTQMGQEVILRCVPISNHLYFYWYRQILGQKVEFLVSFYNNEISEKSEIFDDQFSVERPDGSNFTLKIRSTKLEDSAMYFCASNPLPGRRAFFGQGTRLTVV.

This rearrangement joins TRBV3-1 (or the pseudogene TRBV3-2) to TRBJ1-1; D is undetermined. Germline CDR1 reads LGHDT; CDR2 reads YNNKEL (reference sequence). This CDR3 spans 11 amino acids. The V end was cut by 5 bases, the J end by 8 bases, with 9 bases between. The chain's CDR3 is CASSFSAEAFF. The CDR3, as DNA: TGTGCCAGCAGCTTCAGCGCCGAAGCTTTCTTT.

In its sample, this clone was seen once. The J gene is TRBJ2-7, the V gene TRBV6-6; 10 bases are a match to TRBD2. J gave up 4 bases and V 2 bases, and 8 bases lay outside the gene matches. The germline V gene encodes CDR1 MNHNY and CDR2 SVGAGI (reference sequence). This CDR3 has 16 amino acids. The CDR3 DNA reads TGTGCCAGCAGTTACCCGAGCGGGGGGGCCTCTTACGAGCAGTACTTC. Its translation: CASSYPSGGASYEQYF.

CDR3 amino acids: CAISEGQLNTEAFF. The CDR3 region has the DNA TGTGCCATCAGTGAGGGACAGTTGAACACTGAAGCTTTCTTT. The V call is TRBV10-3, the J call TRBJ1-1; perhaps TRBD1 as D (6 bases). With 2 bases removed from V and 0 bases from J, the gap between germline ends came to 7 bases. Germline lookup yields CDR1 ENHRY and CDR2 SYGVKD. The CDR3 has 14 amino acids.

Here the CDR3 reads CASSAAQQGGGETQYF. The CDR3, as DNA: TGTGCCAGCAGCGCTGCCCAACAGGGTGGTGGAGAGACCCAGTACTTC. The chain links TRBV5-4 to TRBJ2-5; TRBD1 might be the D (6 bases). CDR1 and CDR2 from the germline V gene are SGHNT and YYREEE (reference sequence). The V end lost 4 bases, the J end lost 4 bases, and 20 bases lay between the germline ends. CDR3 length equals 16 residues.

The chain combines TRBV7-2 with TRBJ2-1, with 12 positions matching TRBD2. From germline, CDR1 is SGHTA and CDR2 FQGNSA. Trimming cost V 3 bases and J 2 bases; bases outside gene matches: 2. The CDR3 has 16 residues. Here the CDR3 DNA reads TGTGCCAGCAGCTTGACTAGCGGGGGAACCTACAATGAGCAGTTCTTC. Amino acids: CASSLTSGGTYNEQFF. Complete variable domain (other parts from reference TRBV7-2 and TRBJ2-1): GAGVSQSPSNKVTEKGKDVELRCDPISGHTALYWYRQSLGQGLEFLIYFQGNSAPDKSGLPSDRFSAERTGGSVSTLTIQRTQQEDSAVYLCASSLTSGGTYNEQFFGPGTRLTVL.

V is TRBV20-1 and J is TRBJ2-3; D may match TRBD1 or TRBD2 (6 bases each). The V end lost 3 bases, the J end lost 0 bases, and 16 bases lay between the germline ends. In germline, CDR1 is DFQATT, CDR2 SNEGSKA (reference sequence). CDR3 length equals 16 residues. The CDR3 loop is CSASRGGGRSTDTQYF. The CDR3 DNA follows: TGCAGTGCTAGTCGAGGAGGGGGGAGAAGCACAGATACGCAGTATTTT.

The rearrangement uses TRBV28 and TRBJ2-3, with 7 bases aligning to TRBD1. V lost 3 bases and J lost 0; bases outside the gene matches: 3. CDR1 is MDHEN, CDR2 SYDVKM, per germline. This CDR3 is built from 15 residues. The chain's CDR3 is CASSFRQGSTDTQYF. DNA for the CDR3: TGTGCCAGCAGTTTCCGACAGGGAAGCACAGATACGCAGTATTTT.

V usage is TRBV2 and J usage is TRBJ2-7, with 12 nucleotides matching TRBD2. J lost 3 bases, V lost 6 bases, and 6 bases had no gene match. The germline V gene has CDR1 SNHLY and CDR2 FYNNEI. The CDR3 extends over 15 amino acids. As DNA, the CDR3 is TGTGCCAGCAGATTTCCGGGACTAGCGGGCTACGAGCAGTACTTC. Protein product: CASRFPGLAGYEQYF.

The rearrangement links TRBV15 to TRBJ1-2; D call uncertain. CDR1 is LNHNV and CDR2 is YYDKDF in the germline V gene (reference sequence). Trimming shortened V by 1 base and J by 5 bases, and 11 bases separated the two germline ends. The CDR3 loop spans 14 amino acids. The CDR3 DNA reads TGTGCCACCAGCAGAGCGGGGTCAAGTTATGGCTACACCTTC. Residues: CATSRAGSSYGYTF.

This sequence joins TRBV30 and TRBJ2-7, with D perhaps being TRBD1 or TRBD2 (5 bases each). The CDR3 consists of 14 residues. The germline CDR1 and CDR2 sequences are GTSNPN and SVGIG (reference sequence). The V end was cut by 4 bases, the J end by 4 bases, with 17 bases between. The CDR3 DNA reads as TGTGCCTGGAAGGGAGAGGGCGCAGGGTACGAGCAGTACTTC. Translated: CAWKGEGAGYEQYF.